Listed here are 18 T cell receptor beta chains from one sample, sequenced in a study of lymphopenia after photon versus proton radiotherapy (dated by TCRdb to the late 2010s). Library preparation employed the immunoSEQ multiplex PCR assay. Held by TCRdb, this immuneACCESS table contains in-frame sequences only and omits some clones. Under half of the omission traces to an unresolved V gene where checked; the cause of the rest is unknown. Present in this sample are approximately 160,000 clones, approximately 90% of which were seen just once. The leading ten clones occupy 4% to 5% of the sample. Sample: peripheral blood, taken from a patient treated with photon-based radiotherapy. These receptors all come from a man aged 45-65 years with gastric cancer.

The chain uses TRBV5-1 and TRBJ1-1, with 8 nucleotides matching TRBD1. This CDR3 has 19 amino acids. J lost 0 bases, V lost 0 bases, and 13 bases had no gene match. Germline V lookup: CDR1 SGHRS, CDR2 YFSETQ. The CDR3 region is CASSLGPDRDRFMNTEAFF. CDR3 bases: TGCGCCAGCAGCTTGGGGCCGGACAGGGATCGATTCATGAACACTGAAGCTTTCTTT.

This clone was seen a few times. This chain links TRBV7-9 with TRBJ2-7, with no clear D. The CDR3 loop spans 12 amino acids. Germline V gene data show CDR1 as SEHNR and CDR2 as FQNEAQ (reference sequence). The germline V and J ends were trimmed by 0 bases and 6 bases, with 6 bases remaining between them. The chain's CDR3 is CASSLAGSEQYF. The CDR3 DNA reads TGTGCCAGCAGCTTAGCAGGATCCGAGCAGTACTTC.

The chain couples TRBV2 to TRBJ2-2, with unresolved D. Germline V gene sequence: CDR1 SNHLY, CDR2 FYNNEI. The V end was cut by 4 bases, the J end by 2 bases, with 5 bases between. The CDR3 extends over 13 amino acids. The CDR3 bases are TGTGCCAGCAGTGCGTTTAACACCGGGGAGCTGTTTTTT. Protein sequence: CASSAFNTGELFF.

The rearrangement links TRBV7-2 to TRBJ2-3; either TRBD1 or TRBD2 may supply D (5 bases each). The CDR3 is 16 amino acids. Per germline, CDR1 SGHTA and CDR2 FQGNSA. The V end was cut by 5 bases, the J end by 0 bases, with 15 bases between. CDR3 bases: TGTGCCAGCAGCAAACTGGGACGACGAAGCACAGATACGCAGTATTTT. Translating gives CASSKLGRRSTDTQYF.

The V call is TRBV7-6, the J call TRBJ2-2; weak D call: TRBD2 (6 bases). Germline V gives CDR1 SGHVS, CDR2 FNYEAQ. V gave up 0 bases and J gave up 1 base, with 9 bases separating them. This CDR3 is 16 amino acids long. CDR3 bases: TGTGCCAGCAGCTTAGCCGGGGGAGGGAACACCGGGGAGCTGTTTTTT. This translates into CASSLAGGGNTGELFF.

The chain employs TRBV7-8 and TRBJ1-5, with 8 bases matching TRBD1. V dropped 6 bases and J dropped 2; count of bases not matched to a gene: 9. The CDR3 length is 16 residues. Germline V gene sequence: CDR1 SGHVS, CDR2 FQNEAQ. The CDR3 nucleotides read TGTGCCAGCAGTGGGGCCCAGGGGGCCGGCAATCAGCCCCAGCATTTT. This translates into CASSGAQGAGNQPQHF.

This clone was seen a single time. This chain connects TRBV10-3 to TRBJ2-1; 10 nucleotides match TRBD2. The CDR3 spans 15 residues. Germline CDR1 reads ENHRY; CDR2 reads SYGVKD. Losses at the gene ends were 2 bases for V and 9 bases for J; bases not matched to a gene: 7. CDR3 in DNA: TGTGCCATCAGTGAGCCTCTAGCGGGAGTGGGTGAGCAGTTCTTC. Protein: CAISEPLAGVGEQFF.

The rearrangement uses TRBV6-5 and TRBJ1-4; D ambiguous. The CDR3 covers 14 residues. Per the germline V gene, CDR1 is MNHEY and CDR2 is SVGAGI. Trimming pared 2 bases from V and 7 bases from J, leaving 11 bases between. This CDR3 is CASSYGPVGEKLFF. The CDR3 DNA is TGTGCCAGCAGTTACGGCCCGGTGGGTGAAAAACTGTTTTTT.

This clone has only one observation. The V and J genes are TRBV7-2 and TRBJ2-1; 10 nucleotides agree with TRBD2. The germline V gene encodes CDR1 SGHTA and CDR2 FQGNSA. The CDR3 consists of 15 residues. Trimming took 2 bases from V and 6 from J; bases not matched to a gene: 4. In nucleotides, the CDR3 is TGTGCCAGCAGCTTATGGGCTAGCGGGAGCAATGAGCAGTTCTTC. The encoded protein is CASSLWASGSNEQFF.

This clone was observed once. The rearrangement uses TRBV7-9 and TRBJ1-6; 8 nucleotides agree with TRBD1. V lost 5 bases to trimming and J lost 10 bases; unmatched junction nucleotides: 4. Germline-derived CDR1 and CDR2 are SEHNR and FQNEAQ (reference sequence). The length of the CDR3 is 13 residues. CDR3 sequence: CASSGQGGSPLHF. CDR3 sequence (DNA): TGTGCCAGCAGCGGACAGGGAGGCTCACCCCTCCACTTT.

V usage is TRBV5-1 and J usage is TRBJ1-2; D unresolved. Germline V gives CDR1 SGHRS, CDR2 YFSETQ. CDR3 length: 13 residues. V gave up 0 bases and J gave up 8 bases, with 11 bases separating them. The CDR3 region has the DNA TGCGCCAGCAGCTTGGAGGGATACGGCGGCTACACCTTC. It encodes CASSLEGYGGYTF. The full variable domain, in which reference TRBV5-1 and TRBJ1-2 provide the parts outside the CDR3, is KAGVTQTPRYLIKTRGQQVTLSCSPISGHRSVSWYQQTPGQGLQFLFEYFSETQRNKGNFPGRFSGRQFSNSRSEMNVSTLELGDSALYLCASSLEGYGGYTFGSGTRLTVV.

V usage is TRBV18 and J usage is TRBJ2-2; possibly TRBD2 for D (7 bases). With 3 bases removed from V and 6 bases from J, the gap between germline ends came to 20 bases. CDR1 KGHSH and CDR2 LQKENI come from the germline V gene. This CDR3 has 17 amino acids. CDR3 nucleotide sequence: TGTGCCAGCTCACCGAACACTAGCGTTCAGGGGTCCGGGGAGCTGTTTTTT. It encodes CASSPNTSVQGSGELFF.

This chain links TRBV2 with TRBJ2-7; possible D gene TRBD2, 6 bases. The V gene lost 7 bases and the J gene lost 2 bases, with 12 bases spanning the gap. The CDR3 extends over 13 amino acids. CDR1 SNHLY and CDR2 FYNNEI come from the germline V gene. The CDR3 DNA is TGTGCCAGCATCTTGGGAGGAGCCTACGAGCAGTACTTC. Residues: CASILGGAYEQYF.

The V gene is TRBV5-1, the J gene TRBJ2-3; 9 nucleotides agree with TRBD2. This CDR3 is 16 amino acids long. Germline CDR1 SGHRS, CDR2 YFSETQ. The V and J ends lost 0 bases and 1 base, in that order; junction bases with no gene match: 3. The CDR3 DNA follows: TGCGCCAGCAGCTTGGATAGCGGGAGAGGCACAGATACGCAGTATTTT. Translating it yields CASSLDSGRGTDTQYF.

The chain couples TRBV6-1 to TRBJ2-1; 11 bases are a match to TRBD2. CDR1 is MNHNS and CDR2 is SASEGT in the germline V gene. V shed 6 bases and J 8 bases; nucleotides not matched to a gene: 3. This CDR3 has 13 residues. The CDR3 loop reads CASRLAGVYEQFF. The CDR3 nucleotides are TGTGCCAGCAGACTAGCGGGAGTTTATGAGCAGTTCTTC.

This rearrangement joins TRBV27 to TRBJ2-7; tentatively, D is TRBD1 (6 bases). Trimming took 3 bases from V and 5 from J, leaving 14 bases between them. Germline-derived CDR1 and CDR2 are MNHEY and SMNVEV (reference sequence). The CDR3 covers 14 residues. The CDR3 DNA reads TGTGCCAGCAGTTTTTCCGTTCAGGGGAACGAGCAGTACTTC. This encodes CASSFSVQGNEQYF.

The rearrangement uses TRBV28 and TRBJ2-1; D gene unclear. Trimming cost V 2 bases and J 5 bases, with 13 bases left between them. CDR1 is MDHEN and CDR2 is SYDVKM in the germline V gene. The CDR3 runs 15 residues. Here the CDR3 DNA reads TGTGCCAGCAGTTTACCCACCGAGCTGAACAATGAGCAGTTCTTC. Amino acid sequence: CASSLPTELNNEQFF.

V usage is TRBV11-3 and J usage is TRBJ2-1; D possibly corresponds to TRBD2 (7 bases). The CDR3 has 14 amino acids. Germline CDR1 is SGHNT and CDR2 is YENEEA. V lost 5 bases and J lost 6, with 14 bases in between. The CDR3 is CASSPGGGGNEQFF. In nucleotides, the CDR3 is TGTGCCAGCAGCCCGGGGGGAGGGGGCAATGAGCAGTTCTTC.